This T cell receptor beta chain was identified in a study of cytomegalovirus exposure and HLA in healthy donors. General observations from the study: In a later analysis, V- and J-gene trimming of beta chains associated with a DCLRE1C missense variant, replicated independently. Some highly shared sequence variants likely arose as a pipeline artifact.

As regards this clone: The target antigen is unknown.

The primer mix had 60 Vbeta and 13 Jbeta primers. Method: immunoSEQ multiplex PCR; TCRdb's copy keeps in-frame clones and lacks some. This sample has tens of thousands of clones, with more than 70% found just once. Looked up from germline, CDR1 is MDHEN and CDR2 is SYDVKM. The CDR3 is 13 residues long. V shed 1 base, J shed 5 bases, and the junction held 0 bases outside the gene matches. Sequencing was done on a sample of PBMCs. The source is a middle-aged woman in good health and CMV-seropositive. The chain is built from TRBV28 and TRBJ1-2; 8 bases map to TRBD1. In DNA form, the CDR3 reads TGTGCCAGCAGTTTATACAGGGGGTATGGCTACACCTTC. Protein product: CASSLYRGYGYTF.